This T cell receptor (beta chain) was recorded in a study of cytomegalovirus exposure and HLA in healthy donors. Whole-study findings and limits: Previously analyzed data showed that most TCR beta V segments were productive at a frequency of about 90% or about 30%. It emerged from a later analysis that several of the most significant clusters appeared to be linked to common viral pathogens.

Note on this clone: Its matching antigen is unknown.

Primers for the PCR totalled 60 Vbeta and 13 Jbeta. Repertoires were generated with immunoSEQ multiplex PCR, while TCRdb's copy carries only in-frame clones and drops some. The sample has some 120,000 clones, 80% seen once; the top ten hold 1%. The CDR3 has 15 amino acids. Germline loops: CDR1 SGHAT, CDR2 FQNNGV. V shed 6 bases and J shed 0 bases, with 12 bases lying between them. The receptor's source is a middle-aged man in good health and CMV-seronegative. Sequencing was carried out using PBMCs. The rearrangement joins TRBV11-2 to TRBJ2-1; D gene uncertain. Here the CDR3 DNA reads TGTGCCAGCAGTTCCCCCGTTAGCTCCTACAATGAGCAGTTCTTC. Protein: CASSSPVSSYNEQFF.